This TCR beta chain came from a study of blood T cell repertoires in COVID-19. Study in general: Both acute and convalescent COVID-19 samples were obtained from the United States, Italy and Spain. The cDNA or gDNA used as material had been derived from T cells, B-cell-depleted T cells, or PBMCs.

This clone came up once. J lost 4 bases, V lost 7 bases, and 5 bases had no gene match. CDR3 length: 14 residues. From germline, CDR1 is SGHAT and CDR2 FQNNGV. Original processing notes: Amplification with reference gene primers provided the estimates of nucleated cell counts. Clones were sequenced by immunoSEQ multiplex PCR, and TCRdb holds only the in-frame ones, with some missing. The DNA was the basis for D and trimming; V, J and clone size are from that table. The table records 100,000 or so clones, approximately 62% of them present only once. What was sequenced was peripheral blood. The receptor was derived from an elderly man with acute or convalescent COVID-19. J is TRBJ1-4 and V is TRBV11-2, with 8 bases identical to TRBD1. The CDR3 spells CASTGDRINEKLFF. CDR3 bases: TGTGCCAGCACTGGGGACAGGATTAATGAAAAACTGTTTTTT.